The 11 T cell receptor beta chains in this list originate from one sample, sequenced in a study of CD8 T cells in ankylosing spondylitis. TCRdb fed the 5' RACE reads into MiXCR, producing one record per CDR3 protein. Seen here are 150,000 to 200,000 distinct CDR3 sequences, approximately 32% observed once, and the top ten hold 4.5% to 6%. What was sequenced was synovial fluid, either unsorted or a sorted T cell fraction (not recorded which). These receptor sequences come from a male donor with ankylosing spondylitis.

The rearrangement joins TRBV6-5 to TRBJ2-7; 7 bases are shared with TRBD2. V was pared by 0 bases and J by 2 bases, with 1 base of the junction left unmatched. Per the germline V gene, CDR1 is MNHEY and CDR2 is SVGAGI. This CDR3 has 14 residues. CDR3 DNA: TGTGCCAGCAGTTACTCTCGGGGGGCCTACGAGCAGTACTTC. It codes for CASSYSRGAYEQYF.

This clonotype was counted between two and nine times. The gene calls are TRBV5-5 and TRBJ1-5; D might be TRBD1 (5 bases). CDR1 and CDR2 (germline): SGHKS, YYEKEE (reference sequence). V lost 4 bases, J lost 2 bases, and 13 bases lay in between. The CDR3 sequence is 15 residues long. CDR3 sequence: CASSPEGARNQPQHF. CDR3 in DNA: TGTGCCAGCAGCCCCGAAGGGGCGCGCAATCAGCCCCAGCATTTT.

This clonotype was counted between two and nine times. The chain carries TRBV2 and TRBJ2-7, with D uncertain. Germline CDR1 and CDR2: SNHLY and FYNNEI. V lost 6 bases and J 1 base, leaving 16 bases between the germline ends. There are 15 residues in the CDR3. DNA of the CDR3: TGTGCCAGCAGGCCCTCGACCAGTGTTTCCTACGAGCAGTACTTC. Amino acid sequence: CASRPSTSVSYEQYF.

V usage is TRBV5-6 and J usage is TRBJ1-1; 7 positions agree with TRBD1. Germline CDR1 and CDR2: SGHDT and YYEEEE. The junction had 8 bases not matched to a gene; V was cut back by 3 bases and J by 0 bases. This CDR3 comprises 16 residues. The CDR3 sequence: CASSSSRQGMNTEAFF. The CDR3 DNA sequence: TGTGCCAGCAGCTCTTCCAGACAGGGCATGAACACTGAAGCTTTCTTT. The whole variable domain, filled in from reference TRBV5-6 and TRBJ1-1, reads DAGVTQSPTHLIKTRGQQVTLRCSPKSGHDTVSWYQQALGQGPQFIFQYYEEEERQRGNFPDRFSGHQFPNYSSELNVNALLLGDSALYLCASSSSRQGMNTEAFFGQGTRLTVV.

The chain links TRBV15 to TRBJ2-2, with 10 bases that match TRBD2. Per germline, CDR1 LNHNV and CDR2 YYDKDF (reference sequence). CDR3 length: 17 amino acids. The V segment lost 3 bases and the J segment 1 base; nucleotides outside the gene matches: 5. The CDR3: CATSRRGLALNTGELFF. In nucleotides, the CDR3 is TGTGCCACCAGCAGGAGGGGACTAGCGCTGAACACCGGGGAGCTGTTTTTT.

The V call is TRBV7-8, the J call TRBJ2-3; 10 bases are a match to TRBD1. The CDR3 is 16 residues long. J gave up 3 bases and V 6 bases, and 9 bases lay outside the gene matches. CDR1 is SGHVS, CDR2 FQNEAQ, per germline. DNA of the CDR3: TGTGCCAGCAGTCCTGACAGGGGGCTGTCTACAGATACGCAGTATTTT. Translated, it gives CASSPDRGLSTDTQYF.

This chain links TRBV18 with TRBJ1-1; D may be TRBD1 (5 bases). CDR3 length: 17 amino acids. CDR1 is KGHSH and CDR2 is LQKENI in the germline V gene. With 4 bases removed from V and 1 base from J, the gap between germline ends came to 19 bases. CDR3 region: CASSLRKNGTRNTEAFF. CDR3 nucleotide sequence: TGTGCCAGCTCACTGCGAAAAAATGGGACGAGGAACACTGAAGCTTTCTTT.

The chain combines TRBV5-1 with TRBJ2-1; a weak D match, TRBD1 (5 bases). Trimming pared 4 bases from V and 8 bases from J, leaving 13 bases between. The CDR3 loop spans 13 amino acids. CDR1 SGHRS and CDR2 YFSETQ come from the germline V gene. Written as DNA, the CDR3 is TGCGCCAGCAGCCCGACAGTTCGAGATGAGCAGTTCTTC. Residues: CASSPTVRDEQFF.

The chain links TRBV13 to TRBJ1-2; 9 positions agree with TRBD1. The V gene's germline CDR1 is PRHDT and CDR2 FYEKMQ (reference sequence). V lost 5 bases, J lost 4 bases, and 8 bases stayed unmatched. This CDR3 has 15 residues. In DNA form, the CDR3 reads TGTGCCAGCAGCACTACCGGGACAGGGCTCTATGGCTACACCTTC. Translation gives CASSTTGTGLYGYTF.

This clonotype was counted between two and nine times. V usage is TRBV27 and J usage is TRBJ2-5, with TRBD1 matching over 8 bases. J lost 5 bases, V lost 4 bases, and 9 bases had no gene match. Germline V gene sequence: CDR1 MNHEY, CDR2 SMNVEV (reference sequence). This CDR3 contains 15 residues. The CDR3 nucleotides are TGTGCCAGCAGTTCAGGACAGGGCTCCCGGGAGACCCAGTACTTC. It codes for CASSSGQGSRETQYF.

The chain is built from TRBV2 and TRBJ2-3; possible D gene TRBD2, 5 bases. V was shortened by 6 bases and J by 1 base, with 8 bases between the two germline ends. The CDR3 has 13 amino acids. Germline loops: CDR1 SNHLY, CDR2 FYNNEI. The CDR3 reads CASRLRGTDTQYF. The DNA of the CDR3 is TGTGCCAGCAGACTGAGGGGCACAGATACGCAGTATTTT.